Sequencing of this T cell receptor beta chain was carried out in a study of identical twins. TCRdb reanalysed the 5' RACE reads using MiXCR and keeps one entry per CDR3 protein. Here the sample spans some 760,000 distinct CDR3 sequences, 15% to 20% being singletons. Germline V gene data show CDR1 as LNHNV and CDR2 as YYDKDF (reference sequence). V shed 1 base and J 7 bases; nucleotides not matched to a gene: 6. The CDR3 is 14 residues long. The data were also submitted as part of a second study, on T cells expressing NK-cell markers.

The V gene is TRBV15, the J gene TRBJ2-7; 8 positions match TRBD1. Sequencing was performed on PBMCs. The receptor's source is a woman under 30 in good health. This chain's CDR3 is CATSRGQGAKEQYF. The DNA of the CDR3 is TGTGCCACCAGCAGAGGGCAGGGGGCCAAAGAGCAGTACTTC.